Detailed here is one T cell receptor (beta chain). These data originate in a study of blood T cell repertoires in COVID-19. Study-level background: Acute and convalescent COVID-19 specimens originated in the United States, Italy and Spain.

The CDR3 consists of 15 residues. Germline assignment: CDR1 WNHNN and CDR2 SYGVQD (reference sequence). V shed 9 bases and J shed 2 bases, with 20 bases lying between them. Original handling: Amplifying reference gene primers gave estimates of nucleated cell counts. Clones were read by immunoSEQ multiplex PCR, and TCRdb kept only the in-frame ones, dropping some. V, J and clone size reflect that table, while D and trimming were determined from the DNA. Of 150,000 to 200,000 clones in the sample, about 89% were seen once. Symptom resolution, clearance, or two negative PCRs marked the recovered donors of Cohort 3.

This rearrangement joins TRBV10-1 to TRBJ2-7, with TRBD2 as a possible D gene (6 bases). The receptor was derived from a woman between 18 and 30 years old who had recovered from COVID-19. The sample was PBMCs or T cells enriched from blood (not recorded which). The CDR3 protein is CASITDRDWTYEQYF. CDR3 nucleotides: TGCGCCAGTATAACCGACCGGGACTGGACCTACGAGCAGTACTTC.